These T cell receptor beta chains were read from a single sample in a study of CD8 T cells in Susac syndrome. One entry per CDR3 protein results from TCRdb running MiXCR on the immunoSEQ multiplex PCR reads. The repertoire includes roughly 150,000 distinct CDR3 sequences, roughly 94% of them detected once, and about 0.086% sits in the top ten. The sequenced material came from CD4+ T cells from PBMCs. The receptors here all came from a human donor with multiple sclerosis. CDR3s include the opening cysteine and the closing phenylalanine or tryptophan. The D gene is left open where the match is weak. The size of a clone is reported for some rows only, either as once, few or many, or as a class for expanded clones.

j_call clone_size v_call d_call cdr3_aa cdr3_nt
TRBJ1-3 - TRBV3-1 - CASRASRAGNTIYF TGTGCCAGCAGAGCCTCCAGGGCTGGAAACACCATATATTTT
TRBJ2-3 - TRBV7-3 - CASSAGATQYF TGTGCCAGCAGCGCCGGGGCTACGCAGTATTTT
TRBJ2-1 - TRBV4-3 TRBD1 CASSHPGQGNNEQFF TGCGCCAGCAGCCATCCGGGACAGGGAAACAATGAGCAGTTCTTC
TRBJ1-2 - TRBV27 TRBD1 CASSLKGRGLDGYTF TGTGCCAGCAGTTTAAAGGGCAGGGGGCTGGATGGCTACACCTTC
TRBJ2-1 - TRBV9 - CASTLGRQTMKQFF TGTGCCAGCACCCTGGGACGGCAGACAATGAAGCAGTTCTTC
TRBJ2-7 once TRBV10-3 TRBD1 CAIRGQGDEQYF TGTGCCATACGGGGCCAGGGGGACGAGCAGTACTTC
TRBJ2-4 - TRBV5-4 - CASSGDSGAKNIQYF TGTGCCAGCAGCGGGGATAGCGGTGCCAAAAACATTCAGTACTTC
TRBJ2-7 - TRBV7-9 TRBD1 CASRKTGTGYEQYF TGTGCCAGCAGAAAGACCGGGACAGGGTACGAGCAGTACTTC
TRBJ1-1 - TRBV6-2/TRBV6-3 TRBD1 CASSYGGTVAAFF TGTGCTAGCAGTTACGGAGGGACAGTCGCTGCTTTCTTT
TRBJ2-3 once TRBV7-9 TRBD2 CASSLSGSEADTQYF TGTGCCAGCAGCTTAAGCGGGAGTGAGGCAGATACGCAGTATTTT
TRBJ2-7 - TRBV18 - CASSETGSSYEQYF TGTGCCAGCTCAGAAACAGGGTCCTCCTACGAGCAGTACTTC
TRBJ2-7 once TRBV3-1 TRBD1 CASRSTGDHEQYF TGTGCCAGCAGATCAACAGGGGACCACGAGCAGTACTTC
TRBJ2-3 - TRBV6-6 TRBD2 CASGAGDGSDTQYF TGTGCCAGTGGAGCGGGGGATGGGTCAGATACGCAGTATTTT
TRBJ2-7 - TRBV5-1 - CASSLELSAYEQYF TGCGCCAGCAGCTTGGAACTGAGCGCCTACGAGCAGTACTTC
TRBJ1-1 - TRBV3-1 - CASSQRVNTEAFF TGTGCCAGCAGCCAGCGGGTGAACACTGAAGCTTTCTTT
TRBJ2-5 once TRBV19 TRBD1 CASSTTGGEETQYF TGTGCCAGTAGTACCACAGGGGGCGAAGAGACCCAGTACTTC
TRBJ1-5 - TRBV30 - CAWSMGSDQPQHF TGTGCCTGGAGTATGGGTTCGGATCAGCCCCAGCATTTT
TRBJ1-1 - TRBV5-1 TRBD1 CASSLGTGGEAFF TGCGCCAGCAGCCTGGGGACAGGGGGTGAAGCTTTCTTT
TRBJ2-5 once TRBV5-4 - CASSLPDFQETQYF TGTGCCAGCAGCTTGCCCGACTTCCAAGAGACCCAGTACTTC
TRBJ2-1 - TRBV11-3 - CASSLGAGGSRNEQFF TGTGCCAGCAGCTTAGGCGCTGGGGGATCGAGGAATGAGCAGTTCTTC
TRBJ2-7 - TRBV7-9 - CASSPGALYEQYF TGTGCCAGCAGCCCCGGGGCACTCTACGAGCAGTACTTC
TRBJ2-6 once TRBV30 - CAWRATGANVLTF TGTGCCTGGAGGGCAACCGGGGCCAACGTCCTGACTTTC
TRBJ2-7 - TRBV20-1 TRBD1 CSSYFGTGIGEQYF TGCAGTTCATACTTCGGGACAGGGATAGGCGAGCAGTACTTC
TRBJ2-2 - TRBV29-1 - CSVDGRGSTGELFF TGCAGCGTTGATGGGCGGGGTAGCACCGGGGAGCTGTTTTTT
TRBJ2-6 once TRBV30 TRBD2 CAWSVLRGTPGANVLTF TGTGCCTGGAGTGTACTGCGGGGGACCCCTGGGGCCAACGTCCTGACTTTC
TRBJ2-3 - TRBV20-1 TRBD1 CSAPKQGATLDTQYF TGCAGTGCTCCAAAACAGGGGGCTACGTTAGATACGCAGTATTTT
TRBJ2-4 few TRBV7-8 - CASSFGENIQYF TGTGCCAGCAGCTTCGGAGAGAACATTCAGTACTTC
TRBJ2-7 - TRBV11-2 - CASSLDLAVKEQYF TGTGCCAGCAGCTTAGATCTGGCAGTCAAGGAGCAGTACTTC
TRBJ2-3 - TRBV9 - CASSVAGGRARTDTQYF TGTGCCAGCAGCGTAGCTGGAGGGCGGGCCCGCACAGATACGCAGTATTTT
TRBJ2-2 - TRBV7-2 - CASSLGQGELFF TGTGCCAGCAGCTTAGGACAGGGGGAGCTGTTTTTT
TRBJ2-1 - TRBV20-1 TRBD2 CSARLGLAIYNEQFF TGCAGTGCTAGACTAGGACTAGCGATCTACAATGAGCAGTTCTTC
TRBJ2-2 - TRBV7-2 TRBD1 CASSIPGQTLNTGELFF TGTGCCAGCAGCATACCGGGACAGACATTGAACACCGGGGAGCTGTTTTTT
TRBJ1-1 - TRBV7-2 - CASILDILHTEAFF TGTGCCAGCATCCTTGACATACTTCACACTGAAGCTTTCTTT
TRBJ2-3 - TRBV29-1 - CSVEGVTDTQYF TGCAGCGTTGAGGGAGTCACAGATACGCAGTATTTT
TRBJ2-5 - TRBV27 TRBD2 CASSSWGGGEETQYF TGTGCCAGCAGTTCTTGGGGGGGTGGGGAAGAGACCCAGTACTTC
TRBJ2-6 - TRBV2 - CASNRYSGANVLTF TGTGCCAGCAATCGCTACTCTGGGGCCAACGTCCTGACTTTC
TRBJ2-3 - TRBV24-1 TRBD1 CATSGSRGPTDTQYF TGTGCCACCAGTGGTTCCAGGGGGCCCACAGATACGCAGTATTTT
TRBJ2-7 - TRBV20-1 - CSAPGLSGYEQYF TGCAGTGCCCCAGGCCTTAGCGGCTACGAGCAGTACTTC
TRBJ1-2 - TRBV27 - CASSRLTGYTYGYTF TGTGCCAGCTCGCGACTTACAGGGTATACCTATGGCTACACCTTC
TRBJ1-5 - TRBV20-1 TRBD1 CSARDLGAGGDQPQHF TGCAGTGCTAGAGATCTCGGGGCAGGGGGAGATCAGCCCCAGCATTTT
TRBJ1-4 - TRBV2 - CASSGWTAREKLFF TGTGCCAGCAGTGGTTGGACGGCCCGGGAAAAACTGTTTTTT
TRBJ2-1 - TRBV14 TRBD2 CASSQVGGRAWNEQFF TGTGCCAGCAGCCAAGTTGGCGGGAGGGCCTGGAATGAGCAGTTCTTC
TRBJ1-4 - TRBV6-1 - CASSDHSEKLFF TGTGCCAGCAGTGATCACAGTGAAAAACTGTTTTTT